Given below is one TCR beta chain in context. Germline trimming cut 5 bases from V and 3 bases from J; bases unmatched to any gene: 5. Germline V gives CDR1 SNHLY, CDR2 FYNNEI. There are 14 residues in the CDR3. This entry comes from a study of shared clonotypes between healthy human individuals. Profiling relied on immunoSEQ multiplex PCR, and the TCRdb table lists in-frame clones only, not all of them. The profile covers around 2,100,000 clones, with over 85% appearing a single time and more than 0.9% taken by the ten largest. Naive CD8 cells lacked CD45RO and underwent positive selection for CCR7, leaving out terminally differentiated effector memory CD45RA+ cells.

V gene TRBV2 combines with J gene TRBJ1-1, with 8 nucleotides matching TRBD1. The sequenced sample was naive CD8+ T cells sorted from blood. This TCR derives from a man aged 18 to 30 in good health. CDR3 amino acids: CASSFDRGDTEAFF. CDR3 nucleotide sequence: TGTGCCAGCAGTTTTGACAGGGGAGACACTGAAGCTTTCTTT.